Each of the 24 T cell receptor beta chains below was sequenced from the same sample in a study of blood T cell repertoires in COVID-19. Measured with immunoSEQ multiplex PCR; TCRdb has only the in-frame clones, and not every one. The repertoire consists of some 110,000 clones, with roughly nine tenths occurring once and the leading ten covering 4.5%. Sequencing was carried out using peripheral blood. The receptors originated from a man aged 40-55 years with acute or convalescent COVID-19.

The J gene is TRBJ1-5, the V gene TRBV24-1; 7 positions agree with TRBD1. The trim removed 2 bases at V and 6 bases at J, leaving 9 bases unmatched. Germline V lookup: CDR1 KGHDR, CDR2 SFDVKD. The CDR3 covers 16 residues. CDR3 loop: CATSDSGIPGGQPQHF. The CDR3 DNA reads TGTGCCACCAGTGATTCCGGGATACCAGGGGGTCAGCCCCAGCATTTT.

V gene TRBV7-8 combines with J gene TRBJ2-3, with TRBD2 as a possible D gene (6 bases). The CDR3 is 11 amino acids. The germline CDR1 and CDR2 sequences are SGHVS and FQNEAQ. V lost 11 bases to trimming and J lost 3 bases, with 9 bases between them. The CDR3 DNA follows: TGTGCCTCTGGGGGGACAGATACGCAGTATTTT. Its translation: CASGGTDTQYF.

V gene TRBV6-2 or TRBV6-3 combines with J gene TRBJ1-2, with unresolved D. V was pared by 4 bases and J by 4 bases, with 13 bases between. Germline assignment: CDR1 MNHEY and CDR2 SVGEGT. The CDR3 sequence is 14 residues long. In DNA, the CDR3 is TGTGCCAGCAGTTCTACGGCGGTTCCCTATGGCTACACCTTC. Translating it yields CASSSTAVPYGYTF.

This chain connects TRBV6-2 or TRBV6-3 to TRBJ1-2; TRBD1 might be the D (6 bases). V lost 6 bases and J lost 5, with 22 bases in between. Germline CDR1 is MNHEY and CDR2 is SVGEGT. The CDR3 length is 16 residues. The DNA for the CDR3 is TGTGCCAGCAGCCATGGGGGCCGGGACGGAGGATATGGCTACACCTTC. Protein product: CASSHGGRDGGYGYTF.

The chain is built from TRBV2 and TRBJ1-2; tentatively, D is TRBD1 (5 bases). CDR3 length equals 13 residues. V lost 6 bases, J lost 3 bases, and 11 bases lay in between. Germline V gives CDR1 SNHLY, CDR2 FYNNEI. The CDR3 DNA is TGTGCCAGCAGCGAGACAGCGTACTATGGCTACACCTTC. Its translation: CASSETAYYGYTF.

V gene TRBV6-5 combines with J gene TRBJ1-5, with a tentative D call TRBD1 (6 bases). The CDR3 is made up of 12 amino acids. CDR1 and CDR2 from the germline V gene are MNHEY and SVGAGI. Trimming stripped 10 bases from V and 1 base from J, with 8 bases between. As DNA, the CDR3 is TGTGCCATACAGGGAAGCAATCAGCCCCAGCATTTT. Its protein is CAIQGSNQPQHF.

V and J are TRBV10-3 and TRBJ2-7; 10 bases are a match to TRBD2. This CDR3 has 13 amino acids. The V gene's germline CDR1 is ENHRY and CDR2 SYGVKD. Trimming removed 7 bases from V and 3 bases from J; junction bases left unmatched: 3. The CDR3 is CAITASGSYEQYF. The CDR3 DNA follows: TGTGCCATCACGGCTAGCGGGAGCTACGAGCAGTACTTC.

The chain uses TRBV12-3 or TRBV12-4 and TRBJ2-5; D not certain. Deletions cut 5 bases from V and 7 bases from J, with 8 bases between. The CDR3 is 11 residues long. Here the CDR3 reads CASSVRATQYF. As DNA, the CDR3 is TGTGCCAGCAGTGTGAGAGCGACCCAGTACTTC.

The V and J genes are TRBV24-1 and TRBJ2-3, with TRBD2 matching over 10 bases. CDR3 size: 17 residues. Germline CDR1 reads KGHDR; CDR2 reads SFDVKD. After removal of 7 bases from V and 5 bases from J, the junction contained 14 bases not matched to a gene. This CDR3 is CATRLKRLAGIGDTQYF. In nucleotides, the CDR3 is TGTGCCACCAGACTTAAACGACTAGCGGGTATCGGAGATACGCAGTATTTT.

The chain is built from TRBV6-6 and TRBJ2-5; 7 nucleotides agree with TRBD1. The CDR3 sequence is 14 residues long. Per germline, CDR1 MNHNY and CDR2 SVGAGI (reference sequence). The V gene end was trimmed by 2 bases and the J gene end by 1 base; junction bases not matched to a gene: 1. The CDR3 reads CASSYGDSQETQYF. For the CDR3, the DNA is TGTGCCAGCAGTTACGGGGACAGCCAAGAGACCCAGTACTTC.

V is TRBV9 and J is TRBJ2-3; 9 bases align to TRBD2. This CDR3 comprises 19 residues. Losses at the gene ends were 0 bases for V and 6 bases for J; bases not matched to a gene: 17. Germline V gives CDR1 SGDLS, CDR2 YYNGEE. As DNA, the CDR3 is TGTGCCAGCAGCGTAGCTTTAAGTGGTAGCGGGGGTGTTACGGATACGCAGTATTTT. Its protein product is CASSVALSGSGGVTDTQYF.

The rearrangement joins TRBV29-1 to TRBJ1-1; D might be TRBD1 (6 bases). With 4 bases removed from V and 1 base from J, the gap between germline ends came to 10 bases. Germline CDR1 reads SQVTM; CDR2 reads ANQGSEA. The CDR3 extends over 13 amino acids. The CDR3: CSVGPGANTEAFF. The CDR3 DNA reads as TGCAGCGTTGGACCAGGGGCGAACACTGAAGCTTTCTTT.

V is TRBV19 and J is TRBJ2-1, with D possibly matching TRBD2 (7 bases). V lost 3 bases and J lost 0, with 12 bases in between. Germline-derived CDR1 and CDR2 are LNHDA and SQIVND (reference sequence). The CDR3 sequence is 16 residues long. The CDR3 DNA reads TGTGCCAGTAGTATCCAGCGGGACACCTCCTACAATGAGCAGTTCTTC. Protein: CASSIQRDTSYNEQFF. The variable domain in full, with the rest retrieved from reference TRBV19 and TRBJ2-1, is DGGITQSPKYLFRKEGQNVTLSCEQNLNHDAMYWYRQDPGQGLRLIYYSQIVNDFQKGDIAEGYSVSREKKESFPLTVTSAQKNPTAFYLCASSIQRDTSYNEQFFGPGTRLTVL.

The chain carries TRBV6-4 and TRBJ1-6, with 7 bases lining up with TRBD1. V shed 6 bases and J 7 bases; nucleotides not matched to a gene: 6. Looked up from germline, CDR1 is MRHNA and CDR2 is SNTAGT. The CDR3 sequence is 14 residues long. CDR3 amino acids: CASRDREGNSPLHF. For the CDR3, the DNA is TGTGCCAGCAGAGACAGGGAGGGCAATTCACCCCTCCACTTT.

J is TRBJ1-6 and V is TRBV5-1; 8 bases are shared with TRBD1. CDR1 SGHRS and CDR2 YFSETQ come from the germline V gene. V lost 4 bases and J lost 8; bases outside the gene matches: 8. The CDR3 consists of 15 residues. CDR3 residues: CASSPRQGADSPLHF. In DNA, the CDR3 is TGCGCCAGCAGCCCCAGGCAGGGGGCCGATTCACCCCTCCACTTT.

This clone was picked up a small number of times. The CDR3 DNA follows: TGTGCCAGTAAGGGGCCTTACGAGCAGTACTTC. Translation gives CASKGPYEQYF. The chain combines TRBV19 with TRBJ2-7; D perhaps matches TRBD1 (5 bases). V was clipped by 7 bases and J by 4 bases, with 8 bases between them. CDR1 is LNHDA and CDR2 is SQIVND in the germline V gene (reference sequence). The CDR3 length is 11 residues.

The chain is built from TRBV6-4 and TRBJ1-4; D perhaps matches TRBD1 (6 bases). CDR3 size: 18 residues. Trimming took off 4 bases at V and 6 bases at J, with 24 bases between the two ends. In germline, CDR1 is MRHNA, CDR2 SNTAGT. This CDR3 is CASSGREGESELHEKLFF. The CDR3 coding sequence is TGTGCCAGCAGTGGCCGGGAGGGGGAATCGGAACTACATGAAAAACTGTTTTTT.

The CDR3 DNA is TGTGCCAGCAGTGAAACCAGGGCGAGCACTGAAGCTTTCTTT. It translates to CASSETRASTEAFF. The gene calls are TRBV6-1 and TRBJ1-1; TRBD1 is a possible D gene (5 bases). The germline V gene encodes CDR1 MNHNS and CDR2 SASEGT. The CDR3 totals 14 residues. V lost 2 bases, J lost 4 bases, and 11 bases lay in between.

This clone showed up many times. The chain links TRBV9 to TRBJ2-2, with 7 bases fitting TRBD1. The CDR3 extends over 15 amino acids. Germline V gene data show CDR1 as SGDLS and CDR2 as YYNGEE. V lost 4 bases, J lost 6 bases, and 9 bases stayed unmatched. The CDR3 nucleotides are TGTGCCAGCAGCTTCCTCGGGACAGAGGCCGGGGAGCTGTTTTTT. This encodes CASSFLGTEAGELFF.

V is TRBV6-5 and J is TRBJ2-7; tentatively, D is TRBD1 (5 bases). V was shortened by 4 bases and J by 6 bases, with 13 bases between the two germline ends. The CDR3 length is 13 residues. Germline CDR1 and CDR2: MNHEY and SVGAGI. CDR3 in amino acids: CASSWSRVSEQYF. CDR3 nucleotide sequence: TGTGCCAGCAGTTGGAGCAGGGTTAGCGAGCAGTACTTC.

The DNA for the CDR3 is TGCGCCAGCAGCCAAGATCTTGTCGTTAACTATGGCTACACCTTC. Encoded protein: CASSQDLVVNYGYTF. The chain couples TRBV4-3 to TRBJ1-2; D is ambiguous. V lost 0 bases and J lost 1, with 9 bases in between. The CDR3 is made up of 15 amino acids. Per the germline V gene, CDR1 is LGHNA and CDR2 is YSLEER.

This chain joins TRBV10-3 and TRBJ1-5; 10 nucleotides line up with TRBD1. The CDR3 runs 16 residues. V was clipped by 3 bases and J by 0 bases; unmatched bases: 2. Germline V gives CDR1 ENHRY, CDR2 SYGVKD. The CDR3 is CAISEGQGDSNQPQHF. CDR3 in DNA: TGTGCCATCAGTGAAGGACAGGGGGATAGCAATCAGCCCCAGCATTTT.

This CDR3 is CASSFNEQGVNTEAFF. Here the CDR3 DNA reads TGTGCCAGCAGCTTCAACGAACAGGGTGTGAACACTGAAGCTTTCTTT. The rearrangement uses TRBV11-2 and TRBJ1-1; TRBD1 might be the D (6 bases). The CDR3 totals 16 residues. The germline gives CDR1 SGHAT, CDR2 FQNNGV. V lost 3 bases and J 0 bases, leaving 14 bases between the germline ends.

The CDR3 coding sequence is TGTGCCAGCAGTGAACCGGGGGGCCTCTTTGGGGCCAACGTCCTGACTTTC. Protein: CASSEPGGLFGANVLTF. The V gene is TRBV6-1, the J gene TRBJ2-6; D is possibly TRBD2 (7 bases). Germline-derived CDR1 and CDR2 are MNHNS and SASEGT. Trimming left V 2 bases short and J 3 bases short, with 14 bases between. This CDR3 region has 17 residues.